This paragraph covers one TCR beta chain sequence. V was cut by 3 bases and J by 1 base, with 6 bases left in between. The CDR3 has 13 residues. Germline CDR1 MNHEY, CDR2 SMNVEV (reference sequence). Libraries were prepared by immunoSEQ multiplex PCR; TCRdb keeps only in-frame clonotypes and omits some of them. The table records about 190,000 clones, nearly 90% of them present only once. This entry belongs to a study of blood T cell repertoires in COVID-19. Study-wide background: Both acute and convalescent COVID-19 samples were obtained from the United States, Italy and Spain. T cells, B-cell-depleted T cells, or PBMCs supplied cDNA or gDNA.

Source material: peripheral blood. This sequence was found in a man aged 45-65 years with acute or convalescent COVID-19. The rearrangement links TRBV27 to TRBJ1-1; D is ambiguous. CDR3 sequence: CASSFRANTEAFF. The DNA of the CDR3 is TGTGCCAGCAGTTTCCGAGCGAACACTGAAGCTTTCTTT.